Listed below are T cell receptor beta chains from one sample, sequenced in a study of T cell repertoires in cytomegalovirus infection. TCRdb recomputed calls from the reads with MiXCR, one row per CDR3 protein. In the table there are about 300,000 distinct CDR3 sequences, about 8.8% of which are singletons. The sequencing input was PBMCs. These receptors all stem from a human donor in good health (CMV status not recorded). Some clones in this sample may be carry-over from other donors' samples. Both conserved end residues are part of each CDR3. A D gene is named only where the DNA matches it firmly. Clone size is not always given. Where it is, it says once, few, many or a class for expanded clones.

DNA: TGTGCCAGCAGTTACAGACCTAGCGGGGGCCACTACAATGAGCAGTTCTTC
CDR3: CASSYRPSGGHYNEQFF
J: TRBJ2-1
V: TRBV6-2/TRBV6-3
D: TRBD2
size: many

DNA: TGTGCCAGCAGCCAAGGAACAGGGATGGCCTACGAGCAGTACTTC
CDR3: CASSQGTGMAYEQYF
J: TRBJ2-7
V: TRBV3-1
D: .
size: few

DNA: TGCAGTGCTAGGTTACTTCAGTACGAGCAGTACTTC
CDR3: CSARLLQYEQYF
J: TRBJ2-7
V: TRBV20-1
D: .
size: many

DNA: TGTGCCAGCAGACTATCGACGGGACCTCAAGAGACCCAGTACTTC
CDR3: CASRLSTGPQETQYF
J: TRBJ2-5
V: TRBV6-2/TRBV6-3
D: .
size: many

DNA: TGTGCCAGCAGTGAAGGACTAGCGGGGGGGCTTAGCTCCTACAATGAGCAGTTCTTC
CDR3: CASSEGLAGGLSSYNEQFF
J: TRBJ2-1
V: TRBV2
D: TRBD2
size: .

DNA: TGTGCCAGCAGCATTAAGAGGGGGCCTCTGGATGAGCAGTTCTTC
CDR3: CASSIKRGPLDEQFF
J: TRBJ2-1
V: TRBV7-9
D: TRBD1
size: many

DNA: TGCGCCAGCAGCCCCCAGTCCATCCTGCAGGGAACAACTGGAAACACCATATATTTT
CDR3: CASSPQSILQGTTGNTIYF
J: TRBJ1-3
V: TRBV4-1
D: .
size: many

DNA: TGCGCCAGCAGCGTGACAGGGGGTAGCAATCAGCCCCAGCATTTT
CDR3: CASSVTGGSNQPQHF
J: TRBJ1-5
V: TRBV5-1
D: TRBD1
size: many

DNA: TGTGCCAGCAGCTTAGACAGGGGTTCTTGGGAAAAACTGTTTTTT
CDR3: CASSLDRGSWEKLFF
J: TRBJ1-4
V: TRBV7-8
D: TRBD1
size: many

DNA: TGTGCCAGCTCACCTGGACAGGGTCGGAATCAGCCCCAGCATTTT
CDR3: CASSPGQGRNQPQHF
J: TRBJ1-5
V: TRBV18
D: TRBD1
size: many

DNA: TGTGCCAGCACCCTGGGGGGGGGGCCCTACACAGATACGCAGTATTTT
CDR3: CASTLGGGPYTDTQYF
J: TRBJ2-3
V: TRBV28
D: .
size: many

DNA: TGTGCCATCAGCCCAGATAATTCACCCCTCCACTTT
CDR3: CAISPDNSPLHF
J: TRBJ1-6
V: TRBV10-3
D: .
size: few

DNA: TGTGCCACCAGCAGATTCGACCAAGAGACCCAGTACTTC
CDR3: CATSRFDQETQYF
J: TRBJ2-5
V: TRBV15
D: .
size: few

DNA: TGTGCCAGCAGTGCAGGTTGGGACACTGAAGCTTTCTTT
CDR3: CASSAGWDTEAFF
J: TRBJ1-1
V: TRBV2
D: .
size: once

DNA: TGCAGTGCTAGGGTTAGCGGGGGTGGTGCTGGGGCCAACGTCCTGACTTTC
CDR3: CSARVSGGGAGANVLTF
J: TRBJ2-6
V: TRBV20-1
D: TRBD2
size: few

DNA: TGTGCCAGCAGCTTTTGGACAGCCACCGGGGAGCTGTTTTTT
CDR3: CASSFWTATGELFF
J: TRBJ2-2
V: TRBV7-8
D: .
size: many

DNA: TGTGCCAGCAAACGAAGGGAGGTTAATTCACCCCTCCACTTT
CDR3: CASKRREVNSPLHF
J: TRBJ1-6
V: TRBV2
D: .
size: .

DNA: TGTGCCAGCAGCTTGGCCCCGGCCGCCCGGGCGAACACCGGGGAGCTGTTTTTT
CDR3: CASSLAPAARANTGELFF
J: TRBJ2-2
V: TRBV5-5
D: .
size: .

DNA: TGTGCCAGCAGCCCGCCCGCAGGGGGCTTTGATGAGCAGTTCTTC
CDR3: CASSPPAGGFDEQFF
J: TRBJ2-1
V: TRBV5-4
D: TRBD1
size: .

DNA: TGTGCCAGCACCCCGCTCCAGGGTCGTACTGAAGCTTTCTTT
CDR3: CASTPLQGRTEAFF
J: TRBJ1-1
V: TRBV2
D: .
size: many

DNA: TGTGCCAGCACCCTCGGGAATTACGTAGACTTGGGCTACACCTTC
CDR3: CASTLGNYVDLGYTF
J: TRBJ1-2
V: TRBV6-2/TRBV6-3
D: .
size: many

DNA: TGCAGTGCTAGAGATCGAGTCCCGAACACTGAAGCTTTCTTT
CDR3: CSARDRVPNTEAFF
J: TRBJ1-1
V: TRBV20-1
D: .
size: few

DNA: TGTGCCAGCAGTTTCAGAACAGCGAACACTGAAGCTTTCTTT
CDR3: CASSFRTANTEAFF
J: TRBJ1-1
V: TRBV27
D: .
size: many

DNA: TGTGCCAGCAGTACCGGGACAGGGGTCTTAGGTGAGCAGTTCTTC
CDR3: CASSTGTGVLGEQFF
J: TRBJ2-1
V: TRBV28
D: TRBD1
size: .

DNA: TGTGCCAGCAGCGTAGGCGGGTTAGCGGGGGTCGGCGAGCAGTACTTC
CDR3: CASSVGGLAGVGEQYF
J: TRBJ2-7
V: TRBV9
D: TRBD2
size: many

DNA: TGTGCCAGCAGTGAAGCCAAAAACATTCAGTACTTC
CDR3: CASSEAKNIQYF
J: TRBJ2-4
V: TRBV25-1
D: .
size: many

DNA: TGTGCCAGTAGACCGGGACTAGGGACAGATACGCAGTATTTT
CDR3: CASRPGLGTDTQYF
J: TRBJ2-3
V: TRBV19
D: TRBD2
size: few

DNA: TGTGCCAGCAGCAAAGACCGATTCCTAACCTACGAGCAGTACTTC
CDR3: CASSKDRFLTYEQYF
J: TRBJ2-7
V: TRBV6-1
D: .
size: many

DNA: TGTGCCAGCTCACCAAGTTCAAGTATTGACGTCCACTTT
CDR3: CASSPSSSIDVHF
J: TRBJ1-6
V: TRBV18
D: .
size: .

DNA: TGTGCCAGTAGTATACAGGGGGGTCTCAATGAGCAGTTCTTC
CDR3: CASSIQGGLNEQFF
J: TRBJ2-1
V: TRBV19
D: .
size: many

DNA: TGCAGTGCACCCCAGGGCCGAAGGAGCACTGAAGCTTTCTTT
CDR3: CSAPQGRRSTEAFF
J: TRBJ1-1
V: TRBV20-1
D: .
size: many

DNA: TGCGCCAGCAGCCAAGATGCCACAGGCAGGGCCAAAAACATTCAGTACTTC
CDR3: CASSQDATGRAKNIQYF
J: TRBJ2-4
V: TRBV4-3
D: .
size: many

DNA: TGCAGCGTTGTAGGGGGAGGGTTGGTAGATACGCAGTATTTT
CDR3: CSVVGGGLVDTQYF
J: TRBJ2-3
V: TRBV29-1
D: .
size: many

DNA: TGTGCCAGCAGCCAGGGACTAGCGGGGGAACAAGAGACCCAGTACTTC
CDR3: CASSQGLAGEQETQYF
J: TRBJ2-5
V: TRBV12-3/TRBV12-4
D: TRBD2
size: many

DNA: TGTGCCAGCAGCCAAGAGGGACTTCTAGGGATGAACACTGAAGCTTTCTTT
CDR3: CASSQEGLLGMNTEAFF
J: TRBJ1-1
V: TRBV4-2
D: .
size: .

DNA: TGTGCCACCAGCAGAGATAGGGGACCGGACAGGTTTAACAATGAGCAGTTCTTC
CDR3: CATSRDRGPDRFNNEQFF
J: TRBJ2-1
V: TRBV15
D: TRBD1
size: .

DNA: TGTGCCAGCCAGGGTATCAATCAGCCCCAGCATTTT
CDR3: CASQGINQPQHF
J: TRBJ1-5
V: TRBV27
D: .
size: many

DNA: TGCAGTATAGGATTTGAGACCCAGTACTTC
CDR3: CSIGFETQYF
J: TRBJ2-5
V: TRBV29-1
D: .
size: many

DNA: TGCAGCGTTGCGGTGGCGGGCTATGGCTACACCTTC
CDR3: CSVAVAGYGYTF
J: TRBJ1-2
V: TRBV29-1
D: .
size: many

DNA: TGTGCCAGCAGTCCCCTGAGTTGGGGGGCTACATACAATGAGCAGTTCTTC
CDR3: CASSPLSWGATYNEQFF
J: TRBJ2-1
V: TRBV28
D: .
size: many

DNA: TGTGCCAGCAGTTTGCCAATATGGAAGGACACTAACACCGGGGAGCTGTTTTTT
CDR3: CASSLPIWKDTNTGELFF
J: TRBJ2-2
V: TRBV28
D: .
size: many

DNA: TGTGCCAGCAGCTGGGGACGGAGGTCTTGGTACCAAGAGACCCAGTACTTC
CDR3: CASSWGRRSWYQETQYF
J: TRBJ2-5
V: TRBV14
D: .
size: few

DNA: TGCGCCAGCAGCCAAATACTAGCCTCCCAAGAGACCCAGTACTTC
CDR3: CASSQILASQETQYF
J: TRBJ2-5
V: TRBV4-1
D: .
size: many

DNA: TGTGCCAGCAGGCCCGCGGGACAGGGGAGCTCTGGGGCCAACGTCCTGACTTTC
CDR3: CASRPAGQGSSGANVLTF
J: TRBJ2-6
V: TRBV7-2
D: TRBD1
size: many

DNA: TGTGCCAGCAGCTTAGCGCGTACCCAGGAGACCCAGTACTTC
CDR3: CASSLARTQETQYF
J: TRBJ2-5
V: TRBV7-2
D: .
size: many

DNA: TGCAGTGCCCAGCGGGGGGGCTACAATGAGCAGTTCTTC
CDR3: CSAQRGGYNEQFF
J: TRBJ2-1
V: TRBV20-1
D: TRBD2
size: many

DNA: TGTGCCATCTCACCAACCCCGGGACTAGTAAATGAGCAGTTCTTC
CDR3: CAISPTPGLVNEQFF
J: TRBJ2-1
V: TRBV6-5
D: TRBD2
size: many

DNA: TGTGCCAGCAGCTCTTGGACAGGTTACAATCAGCCCCAGCATTTT
CDR3: CASSSWTGYNQPQHF
J: TRBJ1-5
V: TRBV7-2
D: TRBD1
size: few